Listed here is a single T cell receptor (beta chain). The record originates from a study of radiotherapy plus CTLA-4 blockade in lung cancer. Trimming took 0 bases from V and 4 from J, leaving 0 bases between them. There are 11 residues in the CDR3. CDR1 is SGDLS, CDR2 YYNGEE, per germline. The protocol was immunoSEQ multiplex PCR, while the TCRdb copy is restricted to in-frame clones and leaves out a portion. Of more than 75,000 clones listed, approximately 80% were seen once; the top ten hold about 25%. The genes are TRBV9 and TRBJ2-3; D is ambiguous. This TCR was sampled from a human donor with non-small cell lung cancer that progressed on radiotherapy plus ipilimumab. The sample consisted of peripheral blood, taken from a patient treated with radiotherapy plus ipilimumab. This chain's CDR3 is CASSVADTQYF. DNA for the CDR3: TGTGCCAGCAGCGTAGCAGATACGCAGTATTTT.